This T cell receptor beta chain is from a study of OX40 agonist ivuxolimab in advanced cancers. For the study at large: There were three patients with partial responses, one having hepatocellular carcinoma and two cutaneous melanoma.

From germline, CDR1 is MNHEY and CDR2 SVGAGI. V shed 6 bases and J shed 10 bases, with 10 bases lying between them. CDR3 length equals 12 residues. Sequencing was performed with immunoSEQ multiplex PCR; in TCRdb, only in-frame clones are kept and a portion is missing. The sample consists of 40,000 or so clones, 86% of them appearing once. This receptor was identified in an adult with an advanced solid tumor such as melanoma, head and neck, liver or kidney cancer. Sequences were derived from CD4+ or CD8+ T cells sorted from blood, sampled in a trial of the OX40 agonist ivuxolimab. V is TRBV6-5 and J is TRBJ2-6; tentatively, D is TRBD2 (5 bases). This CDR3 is CASRDLSNVLTF. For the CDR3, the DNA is TGTGCCAGCAGGGACTTGTCTAACGTCCTGACTTTC.